These T cell receptor beta chains were read from a single sample in a study of blood T cell repertoires in COVID-19. TCRdb's copy holds only in-frame clones and misses some; the assay was immunoSEQ multiplex PCR. This sample has about 84,000 clones, with 75% to 85% found just once. What was sequenced was peripheral blood. All receptors derive from a woman older than 75 with acute or convalescent COVID-19. Both conserved end residues are part of each CDR3. Each record gives: D gene, clone size, J gene, V gene, CDR3 DNA, CDR3 protein. A D gene is named only where the DNA matches it firmly. Clone sizes are given selectively: once, few, many, or a class where the clone is expanded.

. | . | TRBJ2-1 | TRBV21-1 | TGTGCCAGCAGCAAACCGGTGCGGACAATATACTACCAGTCGGGGCAGTTCTTC | CASSKPVRTIYYQSGQFF
. | once | TRBJ1-1 | TRBV2 | TGTGCCAGCAGTGCTGAGGGTACGGGGACTGAAGCTTTCTTT | CASSAEGTGTEAFF
. | . | TRBJ2-1 | TRBV20-1 | TGCAGTGCCCCAGATTACAATGAGCAGTTCTTC | CSAPDYNEQFF
. | . | TRBJ2-5 | TRBV27 | TGTGCCAGCAGTTACCTCGGGGGCCAAGAGACCCAGTACTTC | CASSYLGGQETQYF
. | once | TRBJ2-3 | TRBV19 | TGTGCCAGTAGTATGGGGCAGGGGTTCACAGATACGCAGTATTTT | CASSMGQGFTDTQYF
. | . | TRBJ2-5 | TRBV7-2 | TGTGCCAGCAGCTTACGATCGCTAGGTGGGGAGACCCAGTACTTC | CASSLRSLGGETQYF
TRBD1 | few | TRBJ1-2 | TRBV7-2 | TGTGCCAGCAGCTTAGCTTTACAGGGGTTTGGCTACACCTTC | CASSLALQGFGYTF
. | . | TRBJ1-4 | TRBV7-7 | TGTGCTAGCAGCACAGGAACCGGGAATGAAAAACTGTTTTTT | CASSTGTGNEKLFF
TRBD1 | . | TRBJ1-6 | TRBV10-3 | TGTGCCATCAGTGAAAGGGACAGAAATTCACCCCTCCACTTT | CAISERDRNSPLHF
. | . | TRBJ2-2 | TRBV5-3 | TGTGCCAGAAGCTTGGTGGACAAGCACACCGGGGAGCTGTTTTTT | CARSLVDKHTGELFF
. | . | TRBJ2-3 | TRBV7-6 | TGTGCCAGCGCCCGAGGGCGGGCACTCACAGATACGCAGTATTTT | CASARGRALTDTQYF
TRBD1 | . | TRBJ2-5 | TRBV6-5 | TGTGCCAGCAGCGGGACAGTCCAAGAGACCCAGTACTTC | CASSGTVQETQYF
. | . | TRBJ2-5 | TRBV4-1 | TGCGCCAGCAGCCAAGCCGCAGGGGTTATCGGAGAGACCCAGTACTTC | CASSQAAGVIGETQYF
TRBD1 | . | TRBJ2-3 | TRBV14 | TGTGCCAGCAGCCACCATCCGCCAGGACAGGGGACGCAGTATTTT | CASSHHPPGQGTQYF
TRBD2 | . | TRBJ2-7 | TRBV11-3 | TGTGCCAGCAGCCCCCGACTAGCGGGAGCCCCTTCCTACGAGCAGTACTTC | CASSPRLAGAPSYEQYF
. | . | TRBJ2-7 | TRBV29-1 | TGCAGCGTTGGTGATAGCTCCTACGAGCAGTACTTC | CSVGDSSYEQYF
. | . | TRBJ2-1 | TRBV5-1 | TGCGCCAGCAGCATAGTCCCGGACAACTACAATGAGCAGTTCTTC | CASSIVPDNYNEQFF
. | many | TRBJ1-5 | TRBV5-5 | TGTGCCAGCAGCTTCATGGACTATAGCAATCAGCCCCAGCATTTT | CASSFMDYSNQPQHF
TRBD2 | . | TRBJ2-7 | TRBV3-1/TRBV3-2 | TGTGCCAGCAGCCAACGAGCGGGAGCGGGGGAGCAGTACTTC | CASSQRAGAGEQYF
. | . | TRBJ1-6 | TRBV27 | TGTGCCAGCAGTTTATTTGGGGGGAATTCACCCCTCCACTTT | CASSLFGGNSPLHF
. | . | TRBJ2-1 | TRBV18 | TGTGCCAGCTCACCCTCTAGCGGAGCAGGGGACAATGAGCAGTTCTTC | CASSPSSGAGDNEQFF
TRBD1 | . | TRBJ1-1 | TRBV6-2/TRBV6-3 | TGTGCCAGCAGTTACCTCAGGGGGCAGGACACTGAAGCTTTCTTT | CASSYLRGQDTEAFF
. | once | TRBJ1-1 | TRBV6-5 | TGTGCCAGCAGTTACGGGGGAGGGAGGACTGAAGCTTTCTTT | CASSYGGGRTEAFF
. | . | TRBJ1-4 | TRBV7-2 | TGTGCCAGCAGCTTAGGTGCGTCTGAAAAACTGTTTTTT | CASSLGASEKLFF
TRBD2 | . | TRBJ2-1 | TRBV19 | TGTGCCAGTAGTCCGAGCGGGAGTTCCTACAATGAGCAGTTCTTC | CASSPSGSSYNEQFF
. | . | TRBJ1-2 | TRBV9 | TGTGCCAGCAGCGTAGAAGTTGGAGGCAGAAGTGGCTACACCTTC | CASSVEVGGRSGYTF
TRBD1 | . | TRBJ1-2 | TRBV7-8 | TGTGCCAGCAGCCCGAGCTCAGGGGGTGTAAACTATGGCTACACCTTC | CASSPSSGGVNYGYTF
TRBD2 | . | TRBJ2-1 | TRBV5-1 | TGCGCCAGCAGTCCCGGACTAGCGGGGATCTACAATGAGCAGTTCTTC | CASSPGLAGIYNEQFF
. | few | TRBJ2-1 | TRBV7-9 | TGTGCCAGCAGCCCGGAGATCAGCTACAATGAGCAGTTCTTC | CASSPEISYNEQFF
TRBD2 | . | TRBJ2-1 | TRBV7-2 | TGTGCCAGCAGCCTTCTTCTAGCGGGAGGGAGCCGTCGGTTCTTC | CASSLLLAGGSRRFF
TRBD2 | . | TRBJ2-3 | TRBV3-1/TRBV3-2 | TGTGCCAGCAGCCATCGGCTAGCGGGAGGGCCGGGCACAGATACGCAGTATTTT | CASSHRLAGGPGTDTQYF
. | . | TRBJ2-1 | TRBV5-4 | TGTGCCAGCAGGCCCTGGACAGGAGGGGTCAATGAGCAGTTCTTC | CASRPWTGGVNEQFF
. | . | TRBJ2-2 | TRBV5-5 | TGTGCCAGCAGCTTGGGACTAGGGAACACCGGGGAGCTGTTTTTT | CASSLGLGNTGELFF
. | . | TRBJ1-2 | TRBV19 | TGTGCCAGTAGGACAGCCTATGGCTACACCTTC | CASRTAYGYTF
TRBD2 | . | TRBJ2-2 | TRBV24-1 | TGTGCCACCAGCCTAGGAGTAGCGGGGCTCATGGGGGAGCTGTTTTTT | CATSLGVAGLMGELFF
. | . | TRBJ2-1 | TRBV6-5 | TGTGCCAGCAGTTCACCGGGACAGTTCTTC | CASSSPGQFF
TRBD2 | . | TRBJ2-1 | TRBV7-3 | TGTGCCAGCAGCCCATTAGCGGGAGGCCCCTACAATGAGCAGTTCTTC | CASSPLAGGPYNEQFF
. | . | TRBJ2-3 | TRBV24-1 | TGTGCCACCAGTGACCCGGATACGCAGTATTTT | CATSDPDTQYF
TRBD2 | . | TRBJ2-5 | TRBV2 | TGTGCCAGCAGTGACCCCCTAGCGGGAGGCAGTCAAGAGACCCAGTACTTC | CASSDPLAGGSQETQYF
. | . | TRBJ1-2 | TRBV28 | TGTGCCAGCATAGCGAACTATGGCTACACCTTC | CASIANYGYTF
. | . | TRBJ2-6 | TRBV2 | TGTGCCACCTTGAGGGAGCGTGGGGCCAACGTCCTGACTTTC | CATLRERGANVLTF
. | . | TRBJ2-2 | TRBV5-1 | TGCGCCAGCAGCTTGGGCGGGATTGGGGAGCTGTTTTTT | CASSLGGIGELFF
. | once | TRBJ2-1 | TRBV7-2 | TGTGCCAGCAGCTTAACCGGAGAGGGGGTTCTGCCCTACAATGAGCAGTTCTTC | CASSLTGEGVLPYNEQFF
. | once | TRBJ2-3 | TRBV30 | TGTGCCTGGAGTGCTGGCGGGAACACAGATACGCAGTATTTT | CAWSAGGNTDTQYF
. | . | TRBJ2-3 | TRBV3-1/TRBV3-2 | TGTGCCAGCAGCCAAGATAGACGTGGGCGCGGGGTTCATACGCAGTATTTT | CASSQDRRGRGVHTQYF
TRBD2 | few | TRBJ2-7 | TRBV29-1 | TGCAGCGGAGCAGGGGGACCGGGACTAGCCACCTACGAGCAGTACTTC | CSGAGGPGLATYEQYF
. | once | TRBJ2-4 | TRBV5-1 | TGCGCCAGCAGCATTTCGGAGGGGCTCGCCAAAAACATTCAGTACTTC | CASSISEGLAKNIQYF
TRBD1 | . | TRBJ2-3 | TRBV4-3 | TGCGCCAGCAGCCAAGAGTTGGGGACAGGTAGCACAGATACGCAGTATTTT | CASSQELGTGSTDTQYF
. | . | TRBJ2-1 | TRBV2 | TGTGCCAGCAACGGTGAAAGCTACAATGAGCAGTTCTTC | CASNGESYNEQFF
TRBD1 | . | TRBJ1-1 | TRBV4-1 | TGCGCCAGCAGCCTCCAGGGGGTCACTGAAGCTTTCTTT | CASSLQGVTEAFF
. | once | TRBJ2-7 | TRBV5-1 | TGCGCCAGCAGCTTGGATGGGGGGTGGACCTCCTACGAGCAGTACTTC | CASSLDGGWTSYEQYF
. | . | TRBJ2-7 | TRBV19 | TGTGCCAGTAGTAGCCAACAGGGCCCCAACGAGCAGTACTTC | CASSSQQGPNEQYF
. | . | TRBJ2-3 | TRBV6-6 | TGTGCCAGCAGGGCGGCAGGGGAGTTTACAGATACGCAGTATTTT | CASRAAGEFTDTQYF